The clone carrying this T cell receptor beta chain was seen a handful of times. Construction of TCR beta libraries relied on iRepertoire HTBI primers and on Arm-PCR targeting CDR3 regions. TCRdb processed the multiplex PCR reads anew with MiXCR; each CDR3 protein has one entry. The data hold around 400,000 distinct CDR3 sequences, with 12% observed a single time. Trimming removed 1 base from V and 9 bases from J, with 13 bases in between. CDR1 and CDR2 (germline): LGHDT, YNNKEL (reference sequence). The CDR3 is made up of 15 amino acids. This specimen belongs to a study of regulatory T cells in long-lasting Graves disease. Described time point: newly diagnosed GD, antithyroid drugs for less than 3 months. Generation of the TCR library employed RNA extracted from PBMCs. Staff took about 9 milliliters of peripheral blood and put it into EDTA tubes. The data were also submitted as part of a second study, on T cells in Graves' hyperthyroidism and ophthalmopathy.

The sequence came from a woman between 18 and 29 years old with Graves disease. This specimen was peripheral blood mononuclear cells (PBMCs), taken at new diagnosis, from a patient treated with antithyroid drugs. The V call is TRBV3-1, the J call TRBJ1-6; D is unresolved. CDR3 sequence (DNA): TGTGCCAGCAGCCAAGGGCCTCGGCGAGGTTCACCCCTCCACTTT. Its translation: CASSQGPRRGSPLHF.